Below, one T cell receptor beta chain is given with its context. TCRdb keeps only in-frame clones here, not all; method: immunoSEQ multiplex PCR. The sample has about 140,000 clones, under 90% seen once; the top ten hold about two fifths. The sample belongs to a study of blood T cell repertoires in COVID-19. The ends were cut back, 1 base at V and 13 bases at J, with 17 bases in the middle. Germline V gene sequence: CDR1 SEHNR, CDR2 FQNEAQ (reference sequence). The CDR3 has 15 residues. The gene calls are TRBV7-9 and TRBJ1-6; D possibly corresponds to TRBD1 (6 bases). This TCR was recovered from a human donor in a cohort sampled during active COVID-19. The material sequenced was peripheral blood. The CDR3: CASSLEEQGIWPLHF. The CDR3 DNA reads as TGTGCCAGCAGCTTAGAGGAACAGGGAATTTGGCCCCTCCACTTT. Variable domain in full (rest from reference TRBV7-9 and TRBJ1-6): DTGVSQNPRHKITKRGQNVTFRCDPISEHNRLYWYRQTLGQGPEFLTYFQNEAQLEKSRLLSDRFSAERPKGSFSTLEIQRTEQGDSAMYLCASSLEEQGIWPLHFGNGTRLTVT.